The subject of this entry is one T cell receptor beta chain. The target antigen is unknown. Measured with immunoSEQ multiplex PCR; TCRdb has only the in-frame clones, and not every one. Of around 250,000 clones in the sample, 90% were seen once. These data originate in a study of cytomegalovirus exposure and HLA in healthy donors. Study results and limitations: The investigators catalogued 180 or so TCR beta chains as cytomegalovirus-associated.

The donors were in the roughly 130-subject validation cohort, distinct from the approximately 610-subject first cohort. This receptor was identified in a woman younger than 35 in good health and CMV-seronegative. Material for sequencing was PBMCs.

This CDR3 is CASFKGATGANVLTF. The CDR3 nucleotides are TGTGCCAGCTTTAAGGGGGCGACTGGGGCCAACGTCCTGACTTTC. This rearrangement joins TRBV2 to TRBJ2-6; 7 bases agree with TRBD1. Per germline, CDR1 SNHLY and CDR2 FYNNEI. Trimming cost V 8 bases and J 2 bases; bases outside gene matches: 6. The CDR3 is made up of 15 amino acids. The variable domain in full, completed from reference TRBV2 and TRBJ2-6, reads EPEVTQTPSHQVTQMGQEVILRCVPISNHLYFYWYRQILGQKVEFLVSFYNNEISEKSEIFDDQFSVERPDGSNFTLKIRSTKLEDSAMYFCASFKGATGANVLTFGAGSRLTVL.